This is a list of T cell receptor beta chains from one sample in a study of cytomegalovirus exposure and HLA in healthy donors. Sequenced by immunoSEQ multiplex PCR; TCRdb stores in-frame clones only, minus some. Altogether some 80,000 clones are present, about 96% being singletons, with the ten largest covering roughly 1.6%. Sequencing was performed on PBMCs. Receptors were obtained from a man aged 18 to 29 in good health and CMV-seropositive. Both conserved end residues are part of each CDR3. The D gene is left open where the match is weak. Clone sizes are given selectively: once, few, many, or a class where the clone is expanded.

once TRBD2 TRBJ2-3 TRBV27 CASSLSGLAGGLRADTQYF TGTGCCAGCAGTTTATCCGGACTAGCGGGAGGCCTCAGGGCAGATACGCAGTATTTT
- - TRBJ1-1 TRBV10-1 CASSESGANTEAFF TGCGCCAGCAGTGAGTCGGGAGCGAACACTGAAGCTTTCTTT
- - TRBJ2-5 TRBV11-2 CASSQGGYMETQYF TGTGCCAGCAGCCAAGGAGGTTACATGGAGACCCAGTACTTC
- - TRBJ1-2 TRBV9 CASSVVTEPGYTF TGTGCCAGCAGCGTAGTGACGGAGCCCGGCTACACCTTC
- TRBD1 TRBJ1-4 TRBV7-8 CASSVSTGKNEKLFF TGTGCCAGCAGCGTCTCGACAGGGAAGAATGAAAAACTGTTTTTT
- - TRBJ2-2 TRBV10-3 CAIRQGDGGELFF TGTGCCATCAGACAGGGAGACGGCGGGGAGCTGTTTTTT
- TRBD1 TRBJ2-7 TRBV6-5 CASSYRGGGYEQYF TGTGCCAGCAGTTACAGAGGGGGCGGTTACGAGCAGTACTTC
once TRBD2 TRBJ2-1 TRBV5-1 CASSLGASGSRNEQFF TGCGCCAGCAGCTTGGGAGCTAGCGGGAGTCGCAATGAGCAGTTCTTC
- TRBD2 TRBJ2-1 TRBV4-1 CASSQAAAGGEQFF TGCGCCAGCAGCCAAGCTGCGGCGGGAGGTGAGCAGTTCTTC
- TRBD2 TRBJ2-1 TRBV6-5 CASSYGGDEQFF TGTGCCAGCAGTTACGGGGGGGATGAGCAGTTCTTC
- - TRBJ1-5 TRBV30 CAWSGGQSPNQPQHF TGTGCCTGGAGCGGTGGACAGTCCCCCAATCAGCCCCAGCATTTT
- - TRBJ2-7 TRBV11-3 CASSLDPGDEQYF TGTGCCAGCAGCTTAGATCCGGGGGACGAGCAGTACTTC
- TRBD1 TRBJ1-1 TRBV2 CASIWDRNTEAFF TGTGCCAGCATATGGGACAGAAACACTGAAGCTTTCTTT
- - TRBJ2-3 TRBV5-4 CASSARGSTRLLYTQYF TGTGCCAGCAGTGCCAGGGGCTCCACTCGTTTACTTTATACGCAGTATTTT
- TRBD2 TRBJ2-1 TRBV27 CASRDGTSGHNEQFF TGTGCCAGCAGGGACGGGACTAGCGGCCACAATGAGCAGTTCTTC
- TRBD1 TRBJ1-4 TRBV5-6 CASSAGQGSEKLFF TGTGCCAGCAGCGCGGGACAGGGGAGTGAAAAACTGTTTTTT
- TRBD2 TRBJ2-7 TRBV6-5 CASSRLAGGPHEQYF TGTGCCAGCAGCCGACTAGCGGGAGGGCCCCACGAGCAGTACTTC
- TRBD2 TRBJ2-7 TRBV7-9 CASSRREGRTYEQYF TGTGCCAGCAGCCGGAGGGAGGGCCGTACCTACGAGCAGTACTTC
- - TRBJ2-3 TRBV7-3 CASSLNVAKSQYF TGTGCCAGCAGCTTAAATGTGGCAAAGTCGCAGTATTTT
- TRBD1 TRBJ1-3 TRBV28 CASSLLGDRLSLGGNTIYF TGTGCCAGCAGTTTGCTGGGGGACAGGCTAAGTCTTGGTGGAAACACCATATATTTT
- - TRBJ1-3 TRBV5-1 CASGAGNTIYF TGCGCCAGCGGGGCCGGAAACACCATATATTTT
- TRBD2 TRBJ2-1 TRBV10-3 CAISESTGRAGRNEQFF TGTGCCATCAGTGAGTCGACCGGGAGGGCCGGGAGGAATGAGCAGTTCTTC
once - TRBJ2-1 TRBV28 CASSSSSAGSYNEQFF TGTGCCAGCAGTTCTAGTAGCGCTGGCTCCTACAATGAGCAGTTCTTC
- TRBD2 TRBJ2-1 TRBV14 CASSQVPRAGGKVRGEQFF TGTGCCAGCAGCCAAGTTCCGAGAGCGGGAGGGAAGGTTCGTGGTGAGCAGTTCTTC
- TRBD1 TRBJ1-1 TRBV4-2 CASSLGQEAFF TGTGCCAGCAGCCTGGGACAGGAAGCTTTCTTT
- TRBD2 TRBJ2-1 TRBV2 CASSEGRGRNEQFF TGTGCCAGCAGTGAAGGGCGCGGGAGGAATGAGCAGTTCTTC
once TRBD1 TRBJ1-5 TRBV6-5 CASSFGTENQPQHF TGTGCCAGCAGTTTCGGGACAGAGAATCAGCCCCAGCATTTT
- - TRBJ2-7 TRBV5-6 CASSFRGLISYEQYF TGTGCCAGCAGCTTCAGGGGTCTTATCTCCTACGAGCAGTACTTC
- TRBD2 TRBJ2-4 TRBV19 CASSTIAGVAKNIQYF TGTGCCAGTAGTACGATAGCGGGAGTTGCCAAAAACATTCAGTACTTC
- - TRBJ2-7 TRBV7-9 CASSLQVRPGEQYF TGTGCCAGCAGCTTACAGGTTCGTCCAGGGGAGCAGTACTTC
- - TRBJ1-4 TRBV4-2 CASSQDPGGNEKLFF TGTGCCAGCAGCCAAGATCCAGGAGGTAATGAAAAACTGTTTTTT
once TRBD2 TRBJ2-3 TRBV9 CASSVGAGGPGTDTQYF TGTGCCAGCAGCGTAGGTGCGGGAGGGCCGGGCACAGATACGCAGTATTTT
- TRBD1 TRBJ1-5 TRBV6-6 CASSTQGNQPQHF TGTGCCAGCAGTACACAGGGGAATCAGCCCCAGCATTTT
- TRBD1 TRBJ1-2 TRBV7-9 CASSPAEGARGYTF TGTGCCAGCAGCCCCGCGGAGGGGGCTAGAGGCTACACCTTC
- - TRBJ2-7 TRBV6-6 CASSYSPSRGGEQYF TGTGCCAGCAGTTACTCGCCTAGCAGGGGTGGGGAGCAGTACTTC
- TRBD2 TRBJ2-7 TRBV7-9 CASSWPRLAGGYEQYF TGTGCCAGCAGCTGGCCGCGGCTCGCGGGGGGCTACGAGCAGTACTTC
- - TRBJ2-5 TRBV11-2 CASSQQETQYF TGTGCCAGCAGCCAACAAGAGACCCAGTACTTC
- TRBD1 TRBJ2-2 TRBV7-7 CASSRGQGLTLFF TGTGCTAGCAGCAGGGGACAGGGTCTCACGCTGTTTTTT
- TRBD1 TRBJ2-7 TRBV9 CASSLYRGGEQYF TGTGCCAGCAGCCTGTACAGGGGCGGAGAGCAGTACTTC
once - TRBJ2-7 TRBV9 CASNPGQETYEQYF TGTGCCAGCAACCCGGGACAAGAGACCTACGAGCAGTACTTC
- - TRBJ2-3 TRBV7-9 CASSLRQDTQYF TGTGCCAGCAGCTTACGACAAGATACGCAGTATTTT
- TRBD2 TRBJ2-1 TRBV29-1 CSVLLAGVGTLYGEQFF TGCAGCGTTCTTCTAGCGGGAGTCGGGACCCTTTACGGTGAGCAGTTCTTC
- - TRBJ2-7 TRBV27 CASSVQVAYEQYF TGTGCCAGCAGTGTCCAGGTGGCCTACGAGCAGTACTTC
- - TRBJ2-7 TRBV6-6 CASSDGERREQYF TGTGCCAGCAGTGACGGGGAGAGGCGCGAGCAGTACTTC
- - TRBJ1-1 TRBV14 CASSQDARGWYTEAFF TGTGCCAGCAGCCAAGATGCCCGAGGTTGGTACACTGAAGCTTTCTTT
- - TRBJ2-2 TRBV9 CASSVGVTGELFF TGTGCCAGCAGCGTCGGTGTTACCGGGGAGCTGTTTTTT
- - TRBJ1-1 TRBV7-8 CASSLAQGRGNTEAFF TGTGCCAGCAGCTTAGCGCAAGGGAGGGGGAACACTGAAGCTTTCTTT
- - TRBJ2-7 TRBV30 CAWSLFYEQYF TGTGCCTGGAGCCTTTTCTACGAGCAGTACTTC
- TRBD2 TRBJ2-2 TRBV11-3 CASSLGDYLTRSTGELFF TGTGCCAGCAGCTTAGGGGACTACTTAACCAGGAGCACCGGGGAGCTGTTTTTT
once - TRBJ1-2 TRBV28 CASSLAGALNYGYTF TGTGCCAGCAGTCTAGCGGGCGCCCTAAACTATGGCTACACCTTC
- - TRBJ1-1 TRBV29-1 CSVRLNTEAFF TGCAGCGTTCGGTTGAACACTGAAGCTTTCTTT